The 21 T cell receptor beta chains below come from one sample, sequenced in a study of beta chain features in type 1 diabetes. These TCRs' antigens remain unknown. All of the isolated RNA was reverse transcribed, so expressed TCRB transcripts were sequenced. Profiling relied on immunoSEQ multiplex PCR, and the TCRdb table lists in-frame clones only, not all of them. This table has 250,000 or so clones, roughly 14% appearing once. Study outcomes and limitations: Shortening that was moderate but significant affected the TCRB CDR3s of Type 1 diabetes patients in all four CD4+ subsets.

Sequenced: naive CD4+ T cells from blood. Receptors were obtained from a man aged 25-40 years with type 1 diabetes.

This chain connects TRBV2 to TRBJ2-3; TRBD1 matches at 7 bases. V lost 1 base to trimming and J lost 8 bases; unmatched junction nucleotides: 6. The CDR3 extends over 14 amino acids. Germline values: CDR1 SNHLY, CDR2 FYNNEI. The CDR3 sequence is CASSEGTGVSTQYF. The CDR3 DNA reads as TGTGCCAGCAGTGAAGGGACAGGAGTTAGTACGCAGTATTTT.

In this sample, this clone turned up a few times. The chain links TRBV29-1 to TRBJ1-4; 7 bases are a match to TRBD1. The junction had 8 bases not matched to a gene; V was cut back by 5 bases and J by 8 bases. The CDR3 has 13 amino acids. From germline, CDR1 is SQVTM and CDR2 ANQGSEA. This CDR3 is CSVSRQGGEKLFF. CDR3 sequence (DNA): TGCAGCGTTTCCAGACAGGGTGGCGAAAAACTGTTTTTT. The entire variable domain, with the rest obtained from reference TRBV29-1 and TRBJ1-4, is as follows: SAVISQKPSRDICQRGTSLTIQCQVDSQVTMMFWYRQQPGQSLTLIATANQGSEATYESGFVIDKFPISRPNLTFSTLTVSNMSPEDSSIYLCSVSRQGGEKLFFGSGTQLSVL.

This clone was detected a few times. CDR3 in amino acids: CASTAGAYEQYF. CDR3 coding DNA: TGCGCCAGCACAGCGGGAGCCTACGAGCAGTACTTC. The chain recombines TRBV5-1 with TRBJ2-7; 8 bases are a match to TRBD2. V lost 6 bases and J lost 2; bases outside the gene matches: 1. Germline V CDR1 and CDR2: SGHRS, YFSETQ. The CDR3 extends over 12 amino acids.

The chain recombines TRBV29-1 with TRBJ2-6; maybe TRBD1 (5 bases). The V gene's germline CDR1 is SQVTM and CDR2 ANQGSEA. The V gene lost 7 bases and the J gene lost 4 bases, with 8 bases spanning the gap. The CDR3 has 12 residues. The CDR3 DNA reads as TGCAGCGCAAAGGGGGGGGCCAACGTCCTGACTTTC. Protein: CSAKGGANVLTF.

This clone occurred a few times. This rearrangement joins TRBV18 to TRBJ1-2, with 7 positions matching TRBD1. Per germline, CDR1 KGHSH and CDR2 LQKENI. With V trimmed by 3 bases and J by 7 bases, 5 bases remained unmatched. This CDR3 is built from 13 residues. The CDR3 loop is CASSPTGTIGYTF. CDR3 in DNA: TGTGCCAGCTCACCGACAGGGACGATTGGCTACACCTTC. The full variable domain, in which reference TRBV18 and TRBJ1-2 provide the parts outside the CDR3, is NAGVMQNPRHLVRRRGQEARLRCSPMKGHSHVYWYRQLPEEGLKFMVYLQKENIIDESGMPKERFSAEFPKEGPSILRIQQVVRGDSAAYFCASSPTGTIGYTFGSGTRLTVV.

This clone has only a few counts. The chain has TRBV19 and TRBJ1-2, with TRBD1 identical over 7 bases. CDR3 length equals 15 residues. Germline lookup yields CDR1 LNHDA and CDR2 SQIVND (reference sequence). The V gene end was trimmed by 2 bases and the J gene end by 4 bases; junction bases not matched to a gene: 7. The CDR3 protein is CASSIFGTASYGYTF. The CDR3 DNA is TGTGCCAGTAGTATATTCGGGACAGCCAGCTATGGCTACACCTTC.

The genes are TRBV25-1 and TRBJ1-2; no reliable D call. V was trimmed by 8 bases and J by 4 bases, leaving 23 bases between them. From germline, CDR1 is MGHDK and CDR2 SYGVNS. This CDR3 is 16 amino acids long. Here the CDR3 reads CASEALEGRGSYGYTF. CDR3 sequence (DNA): TGTGCCAGCGAAGCACTTGAAGGCCGGGGTAGCTATGGCTACACCTTC.

This rearrangement joins TRBV30 to TRBJ2-5; possible D gene TRBD2, 7 bases. Per the germline V gene, CDR1 is GTSNPN and CDR2 is SVGIG (reference sequence). V was trimmed by 3 bases and J by 0 bases, leaving 14 bases between them. The CDR3 is 15 amino acids. Here the CDR3 DNA reads TGTGCCTGGAGGGGCGGGGGCCCGTACCAAGAGACCCAGTACTTC. This translates into CAWRGGGPYQETQYF.

CDR3 residues: CASSRSSGTAQHF. In DNA form, the CDR3 reads TGTGCCAGCAGTCGATCGAGCGGCACGGCCCAGCATTTT. V gene TRBV6-4 combines with J gene TRBJ1-5, with D unresolved. Trimming pared 5 bases from V and 11 bases from J, leaving 16 bases between. The CDR3 contains 13 residues. Germline CDR1 is MRHNA and CDR2 is SNTAGT.

This clone was seen a handful of times. This chain connects TRBV5-1 to TRBJ1-1; 9 bases fit TRBD1. Per germline, CDR1 SGHRS and CDR2 YFSETQ. The V segment lost 9 bases and the J segment 1 base; nucleotides outside the gene matches: 10. This CDR3 is 15 amino acids long. CDR3 DNA sequence: TGCGCCACCCAATCAACGGGACAGGGGAACACTGAAGCTTTCTTT. It codes for CATQSTGQGNTEAFF.

The chain uses TRBV29-1 and TRBJ2-1; D perhaps matches TRBD1 (6 bases). V lost 4 bases to trimming and J lost 9 bases, with 16 bases between them. The CDR3 sequence is 13 residues long. Per the germline V gene, CDR1 is SQVTM and CDR2 is ANQGSEA. CDR3 region: CSVARIQGTEQFF. The CDR3 DNA reads TGCAGCGTTGCCCGAATACAGGGAACTGAGCAGTTCTTC.

The chain employs TRBV6-6 and TRBJ1-1; 9 bases agree with TRBD1. Looked up from germline, CDR1 is MNHNY and CDR2 is SVGAGI (reference sequence). CDR3 length equals 15 residues. J gave up 4 bases and V 5 bases, and 8 bases lay outside the gene matches. CDR3 DNA: TGTGCCAGCAGTCGGGCCGGGACAGGGATCACTGAAGCTTTCTTT. Translation: CASSRAGTGITEAFF.

This clone came up a few times. The chain links TRBV7-2 to TRBJ2-7; 8 positions agree with TRBD2. The CDR3 is 15 amino acids. V gave up 7 bases and J gave up 3 bases; unmatched junction bases: 11. Germline CDR1 reads SGHTA; CDR2 reads FQGNSA. For the CDR3, the DNA is TGTGCCAGCACCACCGGGGGGGCGGAAATCTACGAGCAGTACTTC. The encoded protein is CASTTGGAEIYEQYF.

The chain carries TRBV5-4 and TRBJ1-2, with 9 bases identical to TRBD1. V was pared by 2 bases and J by 5 bases, with 1 base of the junction left unmatched. This CDR3 has 13 residues. In germline, CDR1 is SGHNT, CDR2 YYREEE (reference sequence). The chain's CDR3 is CASSLQGAYGYTF. The CDR3 bases are TGTGCCAGCAGCTTACAGGGGGCGTATGGCTACACCTTC.

V gene TRBV16 combines with J gene TRBJ1-2; D remains unclear. Trimming took 2 bases from V and 2 from J, leaving 15 bases between them. The V gene's germline CDR1 is KGHSY and CDR2 FQNENV. The CDR3 sequence is 16 residues long. As DNA, the CDR3 is TGTGCCAGCAGCCAAACCCTGGCGACGGAGAACTATGGCTACACCTTC. It translates to CASSQTLATENYGYTF.

The chain has TRBV7-8 and TRBJ2-7, with TRBD2 as a possible D gene (5 bases). Looked up from germline, CDR1 is SGHVS and CDR2 is FQNEAQ. CDR3 length: 12 amino acids. The germline V and J ends were trimmed by 4 bases and 7 bases, with 11 bases remaining between them. CDR3 nucleotides: TGTGCCAGCAGCTCAAGTGGGGAGGAGCAGTACTTC. It translates to CASSSSGEEQYF.

The chain uses TRBV30 and TRBJ2-3; the D gene is possibly TRBD1 (6 bases). Germline CDR1 is GTSNPN and CDR2 is SVGIG (reference sequence). Trimming cost V 0 bases and J 3 bases, with 13 bases left between them. The CDR3 length is 15 residues. This chain's CDR3 is CAWSVPGRGTDTQYF. The CDR3 DNA sequence: TGTGCCTGGAGTGTACCCGGCAGGGGTACAGATACGCAGTATTTT.

This CDR3 reads CASSRDRGRSNEQFF. The CDR3 nucleotides read TGTGCCAGCAGTCGCGACAGGGGCCGTAGCAATGAGCAGTTCTTC. This sequence joins TRBV6-1 and TRBJ2-1; 8 positions match TRBD1. The CDR3 runs 15 residues. Germline trimming cut 5 bases from V and 6 bases from J; bases unmatched to any gene: 9. CDR1 is MNHNS and CDR2 is SASEGT in the germline V gene.

The chain is built from TRBV7-2 and TRBJ1-2; D perhaps matches TRBD1 (6 bases). Per the germline V gene, CDR1 is SGHTA and CDR2 is FQGNSA. V was cut by 5 bases and J by 5 bases, with 15 bases left in between. The CDR3 consists of 14 residues. The CDR3 region is CASSVSGARYGYTF. The CDR3 coding sequence is TGTGCCAGCAGCGTTTCAGGGGCTCGGTATGGCTACACCTTC.

This clone was observed a few times. The chain couples TRBV6-6 to TRBJ2-4, with a tentative D call TRBD2 (7 bases). The CDR3 runs 15 residues. CDR1 and CDR2 from the germline V gene are MNHNY and SVGAGI (reference sequence). The germline V and J ends were trimmed by 7 bases and 1 base, with 14 bases remaining between them. In DNA form, the CDR3 reads TGTGCCAGCACCCGGACAGCGGGGGCCAAAAACATTCAGTACTTC. Translating gives CASTRTAGAKNIQYF.

The sample holds a few counts of this clone. The chain employs TRBV5-6 and TRBJ2-7; tentatively, D is TRBD1 (5 bases). With 2 bases removed from V and 6 bases from J, the gap between germline ends came to 18 bases. The CDR3 sequence is 15 residues long. The germline V gene encodes CDR1 SGHDT and CDR2 YYEEEE. The CDR3 DNA is TGTGCCAGCAGCTTCGGCCCGGCAGGGAATATCGAGCAGTACTTC. It encodes CASSFGPAGNIEQYF.